Sequencing of this T cell receptor beta chain was carried out in a study of CD8 T cells in Susac syndrome. V lost 5 bases and J 2 bases, leaving 30 bases between the germline ends. From germline, CDR1 is SGHAT and CDR2 FQNNGV. The CDR3 totals 20 residues. From blood CD8+ and CD4+ T cells, the TCR beta chain was sequenced. Healthy donors served as age- and sex-matched controls. Through negative isolation, CD4+ and CD8+ T cells were obtained, while TEMRA cells were enriched using FACS. When the RNA was reverse transcribed, random hexamers were used with an input of about 0.5 to 1 ug. The immunoSEQ assay covered 54 Vbeta and 13 Jbeta segments for CDR3. MiXCR was run by TCRdb on the immunoSEQ multiplex PCR reads, yielding one entry per CDR3 protein. This repertoire shows about 90,000 distinct CDR3 sequences, approximately 95% found once; its top ten account for roughly 0.32%.

The sample comprised CD8+ T cells from PBMCs. The sequence came from a human donor in good health. This chain links TRBV11-2 with TRBJ1-2, with D possibly being TRBD1 (5 bases). The CDR3 region is CASSLLAPQYVVDTNYGYTF. CDR3 bases: TGTGCCAGCAGCCTCCTCGCCCCCCAATACGTTGTGGACACCAACTATGGCTACACCTTC.